This T cell receptor beta chain was captured in a study of Ad26.COV2.S vaccination and SARS-CoV-2 variants. General study results and limits: Comparability of non-spike TCR breadth was observed across vaccine and placebo recipients. Reportedly, spike-specific CD8+ and CD4+ T cell responses achieved substantial breadth once vaccination had taken place.

Described treatment: approximately 18 received Ad26.COV2.S at low or high dose, single or two shots; about 5 received placebo; per-sample allocation not given. Samples came from day 63 after the first vaccine or placebo injection. Points on this clone: The antigen remains unidentified.

There are 14 residues in the CDR3. Germline CDR1 is LGHNA and CDR2 is YSLEER. Trimming took 4 bases from V and 5 from J, leaving 15 bases between them. Using immunoSEQ multiplex PCR, the repertoire was profiled, and TCRdb retains in-frame clones only, with some absent. The data contain around 340,000 clones, 85% to 90% of them singletons. The TCR originated in a person between 18 and 59 years old who received the Ad26.COV2.S COVID-19 vaccine or a placebo. This material consisted of peripheral blood, taken in a trial of Ad26.COV2.S vaccine versus placebo. The chain couples TRBV4-3 to TRBJ2-7; D might be TRBD2 (6 bases). The CDR3 reads CASSPNISGDEQYF. For the CDR3, the DNA is TGCGCCAGCAGCCCCAATATCTCGGGGGACGAGCAGTACTTC.